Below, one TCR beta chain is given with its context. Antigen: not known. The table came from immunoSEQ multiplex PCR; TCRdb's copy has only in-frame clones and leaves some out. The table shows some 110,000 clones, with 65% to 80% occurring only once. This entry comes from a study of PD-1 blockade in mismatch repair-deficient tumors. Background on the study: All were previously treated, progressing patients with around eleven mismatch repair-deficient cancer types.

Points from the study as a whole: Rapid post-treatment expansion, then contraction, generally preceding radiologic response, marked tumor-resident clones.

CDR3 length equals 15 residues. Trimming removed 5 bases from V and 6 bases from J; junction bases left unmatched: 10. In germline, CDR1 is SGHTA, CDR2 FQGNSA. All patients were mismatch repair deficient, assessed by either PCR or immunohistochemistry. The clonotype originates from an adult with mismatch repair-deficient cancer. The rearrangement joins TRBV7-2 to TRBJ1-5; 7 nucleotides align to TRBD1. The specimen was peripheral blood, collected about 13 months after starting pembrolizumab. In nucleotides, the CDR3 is TGTGCCAGCAGCCAACAGGGGCGGCCAGGTCAGCCCCAGCATTTT. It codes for CASSQQGRPGQPQHF.